The 13 T cell receptor beta chains listed next were all sequenced from one sample in a study of T cells after yellow fever vaccination. TCRdb redid the calling of the 5' RACE reads with MiXCR, one entry per CDR3 protein. The sample lists approximately 600,000 distinct CDR3 sequences, roughly an eighth seen once, with about 15% in the top ten. The source was PBMCs, collected on the day of the yellow fever booster vaccination. The receptors here all came from a man between 25 and 39 years old who received the YFV17D yellow fever vaccine.

This clonotype showed up many times. This chain joins TRBV10-3 and TRBJ2-1; tentatively, D is TRBD1 (8 bases). Trimming cost V 8 bases and J 4 bases, with 15 bases left between them. CDR3 size: 14 residues. Germline V gene sequence: CDR1 ENHRY, CDR2 SYGVKD. In DNA form, the CDR3 reads TGTGCCATCGACAGGGGAGGGGGTTACAATGAGCAGTTCTTC. Protein: CAIDRGGGYNEQFF.

This chain uses TRBV7-2 with TRBJ2-3; D is undetermined. Germline V gene data show CDR1 as SGHTA and CDR2 as FQGNSA. The ends were cut back, 7 bases at V and 8 bases at J, with 10 bases in the middle. CDR3 length: 11 residues. The CDR3 nucleotides are TGTGCCAGCACCTATGGTGGTACGCAGTATTTT. Amino acid sequence: CASTYGGTQYF.

This sequence joins TRBV29-1 and TRBJ1-5; unclear D gene. CDR3 length: 12 amino acids. Germline V lookup: CDR1 SQVTM, CDR2 ANQGSEA. Trimming removed 7 bases at V and 7 bases at J, with 14 bases between. For the CDR3, the DNA is TGCAGCGCCGAAGGTCCAAACCAGCCCCAGCATTTT. It yields the protein CSAEGPNQPQHF.

This sequence joins TRBV29-1 and TRBJ2-7, with 9 bases lining up with TRBD1. The CDR3 is 15 residues long. J was trimmed by 4 bases and V by 0 bases; bases with no gene match: 7. Germline CDR1 SQVTM, CDR2 ANQGSEA. The CDR3 loop reads CSVEDTGQGIYEQYF. The CDR3, as DNA: TGCAGCGTTGAAGATACAGGACAGGGGATTTACGAGCAGTACTTC.

This clonotype was detected a few times. The chain combines TRBV10-3 with TRBJ2-1, with D tentatively TRBD2 (5 bases). CDR3 length: 15 residues. Germline CDR1 reads ENHRY; CDR2 reads SYGVKD. V lost 6 bases, J lost 1 base, and 13 bases lay in between. The CDR3 DNA reads as TGTGCCATCAGGGAGGAAAAGCTTTCCTACAATGAGCAGTTCTTC. Its protein product is CAIREEKLSYNEQFF.

The chain has TRBV20-1 and TRBJ2-5; D is perhaps TRBD2 (6 bases). The CDR3 covers 15 residues. Germline-derived CDR1 and CDR2 are DFQATT and SNEGSKA (reference sequence). Trimming cost V 7 bases and J 1 base, with 19 bases left between them. As DNA, the CDR3 is TGCAGTGGAAGGCGGGATATGGGACCCCAAGAGACCCAGTACTTC. Its protein is CSGRRDMGPQETQYF.

The CDR3 DNA is TGTGCCAGCAGCTCATGGGGACAGGGCTATGGCTACACCTTC. This translates into CASSSWGQGYGYTF. The gene calls are TRBV7-8 and TRBJ1-2, with 9 bases fitting TRBD1. This CDR3 is 14 amino acids long. Trimming cost V 4 bases and J 4 bases; bases outside gene matches: 4. Germline-derived CDR1 and CDR2 are SGHVS and FQNEAQ.

This clonotype was seen a few times. The chain uses TRBV5-6 and TRBJ2-2, with D perhaps matching TRBD1 (6 bases). The germline V gene has CDR1 SGHDT and CDR2 YYEEEE. This CDR3 region has 17 residues. Trimming took 5 bases from V and 7 from J, leaving 24 bases between them. CDR3 residues: CASSYTGPRPKGGELFF. CDR3 nucleotide sequence: TGTGCCAGCAGTTATACAGGGCCTCGACCAAAGGGCGGGGAGCTGTTTTTT. Looking up the rest from reference TRBV5-6 and TRBJ2-2 gives the full variable domain: DAGVTQSPTHLIKTRGQQVTLRCSPKSGHDTVSWYQQALGQGPQFIFQYYEEEERQRGNFPDRFSGHQFPNYSSELNVNALLLGDSALYLCASSYTGPRPKGGELFFGEGSRLTVL.

V is TRBV7-2 and J is TRBJ1-5; D gene unclear. CDR1 is SGHTA and CDR2 is FQGNSA in the germline V gene. V shed 5 bases and J shed 0 bases, with 11 bases lying between them. The CDR3 totals 15 residues. CDR3 nucleotides: TGTGCCAGCAGCGTGTACAGAGATAGCAATCAGCCCCAGCATTTT. Protein: CASSVYRDSNQPQHF. The full variable domain, its missing parts supplied by reference TRBV7-2 and TRBJ1-5, is GAGVSQSPSNKVTEKGKDVELRCDPISGHTALYWYRQSLGQGLEFLIYFQGNSAPDKSGLPSDRFSAERTGGSVSTLTIQRTQQEDSAVYLCASSVYRDSNQPQHFGDGTRLSIL.

The gene calls are TRBV6-2 or TRBV6-3 and TRBJ2-1; D gene unclear. The V end lost 8 bases, the J end lost 9 bases, and 14 bases lay between the germline ends. In germline, CDR1 is MNHEY, CDR2 SVGEGT. CDR3 length: 12 amino acids. The CDR3 DNA sequence: TGTGCCAGCGAACCGCTATGGGGTGAGCAGTTCTTC. Translating it yields CASEPLWGEQFF.

The chain has TRBV2 and TRBJ2-5; unclear D gene. The germline V gene has CDR1 SNHLY and CDR2 FYNNEI. Deletions cut 8 bases from V and 5 bases from J, with 12 bases between. The length of the CDR3 is 12 residues. The CDR3 bases are TGTGCCAGCGGGGTGACGGTGGAGACCCAGTACTTC. Encoded protein: CASGVTVETQYF. Supplemented by reference TRBV2 and TRBJ2-5, the full variable domain reads EPEVTQTPSHQVTQMGQEVILRCVPISNHLYFYWYRQILGQKVEFLVSFYNNEISEKSEIFDDQFSVERPDGSNFTLKIRSTKLEDSAMYFCASGVTVETQYFGPGTRLLVL.

The J gene is TRBJ2-3, the V gene TRBV12-3 or TRBV12-4; possibly TRBD2 for D (6 bases). V was shortened by 5 bases and J by 10 bases, with 16 bases between the two germline ends. The CDR3 is 13 amino acids. CDR3 DNA: TGTGCCAGCAGTCGTGGAAGCGGGTACTCGCAGTATTTT. Protein sequence: CASSRGSGYSQYF.

V usage is TRBV12-3 or TRBV12-4 and J usage is TRBJ1-5; D gene unclear. Between the trimmed V and J ends, which lost 4 bases and 0 bases, there was a span of 10 bases. This CDR3 is 15 amino acids long. DNA for the CDR3: TGTGCCAGCAGTTCCGAAGGTATTAGCAATCAGCCCCAGCATTTT. Its protein product is CASSSEGISNQPQHF.